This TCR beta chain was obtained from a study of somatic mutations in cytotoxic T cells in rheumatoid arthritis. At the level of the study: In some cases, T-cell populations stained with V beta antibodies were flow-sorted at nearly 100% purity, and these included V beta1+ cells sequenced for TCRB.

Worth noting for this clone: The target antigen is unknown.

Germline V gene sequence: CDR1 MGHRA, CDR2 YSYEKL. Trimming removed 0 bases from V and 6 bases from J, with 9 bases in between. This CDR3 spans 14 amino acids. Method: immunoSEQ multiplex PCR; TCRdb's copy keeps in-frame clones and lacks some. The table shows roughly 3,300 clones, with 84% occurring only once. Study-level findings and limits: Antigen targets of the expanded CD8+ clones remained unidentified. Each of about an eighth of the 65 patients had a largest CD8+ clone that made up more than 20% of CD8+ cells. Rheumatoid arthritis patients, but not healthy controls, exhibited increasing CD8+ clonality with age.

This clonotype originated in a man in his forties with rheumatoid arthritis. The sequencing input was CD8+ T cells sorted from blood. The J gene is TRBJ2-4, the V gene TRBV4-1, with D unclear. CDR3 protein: CASSQDLTRNIQYF. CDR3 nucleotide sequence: TGCGCCAGCAGCCAAGATCTCACCAGAAACATTCAGTACTTC.